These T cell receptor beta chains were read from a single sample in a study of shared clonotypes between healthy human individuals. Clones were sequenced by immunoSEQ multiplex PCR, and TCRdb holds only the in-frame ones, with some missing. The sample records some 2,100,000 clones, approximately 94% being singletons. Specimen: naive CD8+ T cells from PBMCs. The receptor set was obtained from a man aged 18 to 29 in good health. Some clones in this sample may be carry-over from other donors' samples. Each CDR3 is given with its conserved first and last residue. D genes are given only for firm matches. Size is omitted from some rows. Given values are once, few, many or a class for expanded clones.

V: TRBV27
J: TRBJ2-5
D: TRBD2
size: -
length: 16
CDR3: CASSPGLAEVRETQYF
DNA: TGTGCCAGCAGTCCGGGACTAGCGGAAGTCAGGGAGACCCAGTACTTC

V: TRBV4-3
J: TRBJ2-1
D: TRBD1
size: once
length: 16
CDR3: CASSPDRGSSYNEQFF
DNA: TGCGCCAGCAGCCCAGACAGGGGAAGCTCCTACAATGAGCAGTTCTTC

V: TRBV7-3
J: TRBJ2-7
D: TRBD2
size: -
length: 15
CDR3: CASSSLAGNSYEQYF
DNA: TGTGCCAGCAGCTCCTTAGCGGGAAACTCCTACGAGCAGTACTTC

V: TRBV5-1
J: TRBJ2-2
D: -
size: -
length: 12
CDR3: CASSLQHGELFF
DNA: TGCGCCAGCAGCTTGCAGCACGGGGAGCTGTTTTTT

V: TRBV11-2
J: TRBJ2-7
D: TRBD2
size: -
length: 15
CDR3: CASSLGGREAYEQYF
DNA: TGTGCCAGCAGCTTAGGCGGGAGAGAGGCCTACGAGCAGTACTTC

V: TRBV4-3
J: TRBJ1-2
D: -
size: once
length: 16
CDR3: CASSQDPTDRISGYTF
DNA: TGCGCCAGCAGCCAAGATCCTACCGACAGGATCTCTGGCTACACCTTC

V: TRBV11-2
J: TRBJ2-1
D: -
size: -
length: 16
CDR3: CASSLGGSYSYNEQFF
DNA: TGTGCCAGCAGCTTAGGGGGGTCCTACTCCTACAATGAGCAGTTCTTC

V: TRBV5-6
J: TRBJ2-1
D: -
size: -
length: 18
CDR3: CASSLDVAVRDDLNEQFF
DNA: TGTGCCAGCAGCTTGGATGTTGCTGTAAGGGACGATCTGAATGAGCAGTTCTTC

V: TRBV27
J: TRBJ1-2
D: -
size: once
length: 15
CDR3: CASSLSLRANYGYTF
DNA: TGTGCCAGCAGTTTATCTCTCAGGGCCAACTATGGCTACACCTTC

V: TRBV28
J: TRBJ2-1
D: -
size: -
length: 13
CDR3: CASSLLGRDEQFF
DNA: TGTGCCAGCAGTTTATTAGGACGGGATGAGCAGTTCTTC

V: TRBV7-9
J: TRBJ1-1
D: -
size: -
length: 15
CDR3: CASSLEGTPNTEAFF
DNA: TGTGCCAGCAGCTTAGAGGGGACACCCAACACTGAAGCTTTCTTT

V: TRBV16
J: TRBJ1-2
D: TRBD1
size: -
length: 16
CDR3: CASSSTGVRDNYGYTF
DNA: TGTGCCAGCAGCTCCACAGGGGTGAGAGATAACTATGGCTACACCTTC

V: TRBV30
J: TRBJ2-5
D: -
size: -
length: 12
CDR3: CAWRYPGETQYF
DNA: TGTGCCTGGAGGTACCCGGGGGAGACCCAGTACTTC

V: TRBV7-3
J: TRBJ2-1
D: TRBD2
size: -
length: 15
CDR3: CASSSTTSEYNEQFF
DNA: TGTGCCAGCAGCTCCACAACTAGCGAGTACAATGAGCAGTTCTTC

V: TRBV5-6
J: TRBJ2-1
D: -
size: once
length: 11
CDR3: CASNYQDEQFF
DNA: TGTGCCAGCAACTACCAGGATGAGCAGTTCTTC

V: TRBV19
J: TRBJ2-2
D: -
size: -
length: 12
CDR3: CASSIVPGELFF
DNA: TGTGCCAGTAGTATCGTCCCCGGGGAGCTGTTTTTT

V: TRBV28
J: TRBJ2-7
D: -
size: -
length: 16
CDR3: CASSSDPNWVRDEQYF
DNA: TGTGCCAGCAGTTCTGACCCTAACTGGGTCCGCGACGAGCAGTACTTC

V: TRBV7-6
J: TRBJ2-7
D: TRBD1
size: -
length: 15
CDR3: CASSLGTAGGYEQYF
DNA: TGTGCCAGCAGCTTAGGGACGGCAGGGGGCTACGAGCAGTACTTC

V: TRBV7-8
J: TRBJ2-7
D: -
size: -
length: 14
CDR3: CASRTGTHSYEQYF
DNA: TGTGCCAGCAGAACTGGGACGCACTCCTACGAGCAGTACTTC

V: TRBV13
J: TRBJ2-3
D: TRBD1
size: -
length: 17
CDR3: CASSLARDRVSTDTQYF
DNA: TGTGCCAGCAGCTTAGCCCGGGACAGGGTAAGCACAGATACGCAGTATTTT

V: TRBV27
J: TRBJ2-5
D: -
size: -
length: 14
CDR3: CASSPPGPQETQYF
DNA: TGTGCCAGCAGTCCTCCGGGGCCTCAAGAGACCCAGTACTTC

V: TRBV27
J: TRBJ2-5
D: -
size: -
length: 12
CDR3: CASSSPGETQYF
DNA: TGTGCCAGCAGTTCCCCTGGAGAGACCCAGTACTTC

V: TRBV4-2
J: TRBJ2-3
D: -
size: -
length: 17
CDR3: CASSQDVGIPSTDTQYF
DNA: TGTGCCAGCAGCCAAGACGTAGGGATCCCTAGCACAGATACGCAGTATTTT

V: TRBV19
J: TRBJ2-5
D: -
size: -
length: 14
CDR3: CASSERGNQETQYF
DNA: TGTGCCAGTAGTGAAAGAGGGAACCAAGAGACCCAGTACTTC

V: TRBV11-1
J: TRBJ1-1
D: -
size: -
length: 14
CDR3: CASSLAEGLTEAFF
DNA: TGTGCCAGCAGCTTAGCGGAGGGGCTCACTGAAGCTTTCTTT

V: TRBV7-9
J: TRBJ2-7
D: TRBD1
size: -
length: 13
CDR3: CASSGGTGDEQYF
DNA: TGTGCCAGCAGCGGGGGGACAGGGGACGAGCAGTACTTC

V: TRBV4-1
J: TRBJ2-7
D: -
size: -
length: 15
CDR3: CASSLRTIGSYEQYF
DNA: TGCGCCAGCAGCCTTCGGACCATCGGTAGCTACGAGCAGTACTTC

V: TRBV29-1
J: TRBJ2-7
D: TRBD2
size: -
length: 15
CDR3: CSVGLRETSQYEQYF
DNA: TGCAGCGTTGGTCTGCGGGAGACGTCCCAATACGAGCAGTACTTC

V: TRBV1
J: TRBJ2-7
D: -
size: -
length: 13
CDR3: CTSSRGAYYEQYF
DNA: TGCACCAGCAGCCGAGGAGCATACTACGAGCAGTACTTC

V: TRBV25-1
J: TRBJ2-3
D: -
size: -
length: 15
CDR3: CASSESLFDPQTQYF
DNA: TGTGCCAGCAGTGAATCCCTTTTTGACCCCCAAACGCAGTATTTT

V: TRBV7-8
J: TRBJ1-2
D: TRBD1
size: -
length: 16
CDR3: CASSLEGTGGWYGYTF
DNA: TGTGCCAGCAGCTTAGAAGGGACAGGGGGTTGGTATGGCTACACCTTC

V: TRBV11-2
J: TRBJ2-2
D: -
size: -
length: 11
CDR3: CASGVAGELFF
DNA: TGTGCCAGCGGGGTAGCCGGGGAGCTGTTTTTT

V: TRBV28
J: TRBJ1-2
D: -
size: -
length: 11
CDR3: CASSLQGGYTF
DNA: TGTGCCAGCAGTTTACAAGGCGGCTACACCTTC

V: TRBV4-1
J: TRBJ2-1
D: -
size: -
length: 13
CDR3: CASSQVFRDEQFF
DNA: TGCGCCAGCAGCCAAGTGTTCAGGGATGAGCAGTTCTTC

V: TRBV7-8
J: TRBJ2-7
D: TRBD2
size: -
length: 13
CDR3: CASSFGLADEQYF
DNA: TGTGCCAGCAGCTTCGGACTAGCCGACGAGCAGTACTTC

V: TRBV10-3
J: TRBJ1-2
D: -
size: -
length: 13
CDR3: CAISDGVNYGYTF
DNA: TGTGCCATCAGTGATGGCGTTAACTATGGCTACACCTTC

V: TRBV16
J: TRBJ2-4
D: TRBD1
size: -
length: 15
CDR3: CASSQGGTGKNIQYF
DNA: TGTGCCAGCAGCCAAGGCGGGACAGGGAAAAACATTCAGTACTTC

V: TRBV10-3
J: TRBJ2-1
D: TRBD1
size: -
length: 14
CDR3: CAISESGQVDEQFF
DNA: TGTGCCATCAGTGAGTCGGGACAGGTCGATGAGCAGTTCTTC

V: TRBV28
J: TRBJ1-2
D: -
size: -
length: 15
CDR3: CASSLNLARLGGYTF
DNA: TGTGCCAGCAGTCTAAACCTGGCGCGGTTAGGCGGCTACACCTTC

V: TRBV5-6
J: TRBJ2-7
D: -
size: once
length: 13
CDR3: CASSRRDSYEQYF
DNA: TGTGCCAGCAGCCGCCGGGATTCCTACGAGCAGTACTTC

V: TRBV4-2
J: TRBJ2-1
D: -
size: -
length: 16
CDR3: CASSQGVVGILREQFF
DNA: TGTGCCAGCAGCCAGGGGGTAGTGGGAATCCTTCGTGAGCAGTTCTTC

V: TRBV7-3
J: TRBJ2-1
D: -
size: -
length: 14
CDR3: CASSLIGQVGEQFF
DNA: TGTGCCAGCAGCTTAATTGGGCAAGTCGGTGAGCAGTTCTTC

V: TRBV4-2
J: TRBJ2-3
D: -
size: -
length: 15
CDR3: CASSQDMFIGVTQYF
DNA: TGTGCCAGCAGCCAAGATATGTTCATTGGGGTCACGCAGTATTTT

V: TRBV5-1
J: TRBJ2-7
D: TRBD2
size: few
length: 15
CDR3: CASSLGSSGFYEQYF
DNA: TGCGCCAGCAGCTTGGGATCTAGCGGGTTCTACGAGCAGTACTTC

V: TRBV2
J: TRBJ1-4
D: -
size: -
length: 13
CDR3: CASSPGWNEKLFF
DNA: TGTGCCAGCAGTCCAGGGTGGAATGAAAAACTGTTTTTT

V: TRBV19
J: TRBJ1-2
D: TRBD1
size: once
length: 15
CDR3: CASSGRGRGDYGYTF
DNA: TGTGCCAGTAGCGGCAGGGGGCGCGGTGACTATGGCTACACCTTC

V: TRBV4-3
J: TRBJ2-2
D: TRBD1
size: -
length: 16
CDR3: CASSRLDRGRTGELFF
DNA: TGCGCCAGCAGCCGACTGGACAGGGGGCGTACCGGGGAGCTGTTTTTT

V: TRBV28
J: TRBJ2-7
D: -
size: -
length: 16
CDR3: CASSLGPTQVSYEQYF
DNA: TGTGCCAGCAGTTTAGGACCTACGCAGGTTAGCTACGAGCAGTACTTC

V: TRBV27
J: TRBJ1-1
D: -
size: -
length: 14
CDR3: CASSLVIRGTEAFF
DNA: TGTGCCAGCAGTTTAGTGATAAGGGGCACTGAAGCTTTCTTT

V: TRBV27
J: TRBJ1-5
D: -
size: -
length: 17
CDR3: CASRPRTRVAGNQPQHF
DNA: TGTGCCAGCAGACCTAGAACGAGGGTTGCTGGCAATCAGCCCCAGCATTTT

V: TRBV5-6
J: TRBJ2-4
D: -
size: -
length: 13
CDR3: CASSDGTRNIQYF
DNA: TGTGCCAGCAGCGACGGGACAAGGAACATTCAGTACTTC

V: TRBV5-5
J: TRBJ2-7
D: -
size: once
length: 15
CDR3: CASSLGGSLSYEQYF
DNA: TGTGCCAGCAGCTTAGGCGGATCCCTCTCCTACGAGCAGTACTTC

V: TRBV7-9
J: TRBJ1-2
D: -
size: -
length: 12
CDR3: CVSSLENYGYTF
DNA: TGTGTCAGCAGCTTAGAAAACTATGGCTACACCTTC

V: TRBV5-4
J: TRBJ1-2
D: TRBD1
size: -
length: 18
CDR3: CASSSAKGGLHAPYGYTF
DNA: TGTGCCAGCAGCTCCGCAAAAGGGGGCTTACACGCTCCTTATGGCTACACCTTC

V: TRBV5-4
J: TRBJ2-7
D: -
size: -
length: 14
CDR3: CATAGRQAPNEQYF
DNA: TGTGCCACCGCCGGGCGGCAGGCCCCCAACGAGCAGTACTTC

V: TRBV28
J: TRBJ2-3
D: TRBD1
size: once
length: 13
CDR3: CASSGDQGVTQYF
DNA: TGTGCCAGCAGTGGGGATCAGGGGGTCACGCAGTATTTT

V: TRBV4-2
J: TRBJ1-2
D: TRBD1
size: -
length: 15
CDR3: CASSQSWTGAGGYTF
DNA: TGTGCCAGCAGCCAATCTTGGACAGGGGCCGGTGGCTACACCTTC